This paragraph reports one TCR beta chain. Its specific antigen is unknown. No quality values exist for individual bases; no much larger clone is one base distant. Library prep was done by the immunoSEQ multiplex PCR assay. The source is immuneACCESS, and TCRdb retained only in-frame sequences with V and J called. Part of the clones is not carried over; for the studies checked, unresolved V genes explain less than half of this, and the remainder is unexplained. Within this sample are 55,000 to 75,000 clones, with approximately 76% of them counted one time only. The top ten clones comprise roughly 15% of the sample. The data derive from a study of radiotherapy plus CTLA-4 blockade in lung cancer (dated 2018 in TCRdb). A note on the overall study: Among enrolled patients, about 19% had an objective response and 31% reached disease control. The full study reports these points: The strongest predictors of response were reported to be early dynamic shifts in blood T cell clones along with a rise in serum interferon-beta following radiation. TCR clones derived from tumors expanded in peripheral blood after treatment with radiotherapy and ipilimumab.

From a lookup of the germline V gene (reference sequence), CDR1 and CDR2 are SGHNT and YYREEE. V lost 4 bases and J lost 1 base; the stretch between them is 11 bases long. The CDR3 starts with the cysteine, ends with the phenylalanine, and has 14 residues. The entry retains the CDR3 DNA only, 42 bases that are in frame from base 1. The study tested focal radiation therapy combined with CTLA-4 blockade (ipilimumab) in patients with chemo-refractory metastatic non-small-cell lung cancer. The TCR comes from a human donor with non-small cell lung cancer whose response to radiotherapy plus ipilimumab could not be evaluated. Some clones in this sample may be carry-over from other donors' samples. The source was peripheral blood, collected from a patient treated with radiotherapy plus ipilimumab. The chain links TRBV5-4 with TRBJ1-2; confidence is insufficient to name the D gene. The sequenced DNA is TGTGCCAGCAGCGCCGACGGGGATAACTATGGCTACACCTTC. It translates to CASSADGDNYGYTF.